A selection of T cell receptor beta chains follows, all from one sample in a study of T cells after yellow fever vaccination. TCRdb re-called the 5' RACE reads through MiXCR, storing one row per CDR3 protein. The sample contains 350,000 to 550,000 distinct CDR3 sequences, around 20% of which appear only once. The sample was PBMCs, taken before the yellow fever booster vaccination. The receptors were sampled from a man younger than 35 who received the YFV17D yellow fever vaccine. The CDR3 runs from the conserved cysteine through the conserved F or W. The D gene is left open where the match is weak. Clone size is stated in some rows and not others, as once, few, many or a class when expanded.

clone_size	v_call	j_call	d_call	cdr3_nt	cdr3_aa
.	TRBV7-2	TRBJ2-7	TRBD2	TGTGCCAGCAGCTGGGCGGGGGGGCCGAGCGAGCAGTACTTC	CASSWAGGPSEQYF
.	TRBV7-6	TRBJ2-5	TRBD1	TGTGCCAGCAGCATCGGACAGGCTCAAGAGACCCAGTACTTC	CASSIGQAQETQYF
.	TRBV7-3	TRBJ2-1	.	TGTGCCAGCAGCTTAGCCCCCGGCTCCTACAATGAGCAGTTCTTC	CASSLAPGSYNEQFF
.	TRBV7-7	TRBJ2-2	.	TGTGCCAGCAGCCTACAGGGAGGTGGGACCGGGGAGCTGTTTTTT	CASSLQGGGTGELFF
.	TRBV27	TRBJ1-5	TRBD1	TGTGCCAGCAGTTTTTTGGGGACAGGGATTCAGCCCCAGCATTTT	CASSFLGTGIQPQHF
.	TRBV19	TRBJ1-2	TRBD1	TGTGCCAGCACCGCAGGGGGGGTATCTCAGGGCTACACCTTC	CASTAGGVSQGYTF
.	TRBV24-1	TRBJ2-4	.	TGTGCCACCAGTGATCCCCGACAGGTCTTAGCCAAAAACATTCAGTACTTC	CATSDPRQVLAKNIQYF
.	TRBV21-1	TRBJ1-6	.	TGTGCCAGCAGCGACCACCCACACGCCCGACACAATAATTCACCCCTCCACTTT	CASSDHPHARHNNSPLHF
few	TRBV6-1	TRBJ2-5	.	TGTGCCAGCGCCGGGGGCAAGGGGACCCAGTACTTC	CASAGGKGTQYF
.	TRBV6-2/TRBV6-3	TRBJ2-1	.	TGTGCCAGCAGTTACTCGAAATTTGCAGGGCATAGATTCTACAATGAGCAGTTCTTC	CASSYSKFAGHRFYNEQFF
.	TRBV4-2	TRBJ2-5	.	TGTGCCAGCAGCCAAGAGTACGGGACGGGCCTCCAAGAGACCCAGTACTTC	CASSQEYGTGLQETQYF
many	TRBV4-1	TRBJ1-6	.	TGCGCCAGCAGCCCGCGGGAGACTTCCTATAATTCACCCCTCCACTTT	CASSPRETSYNSPLHF
few	TRBV7-6	TRBJ2-1	TRBD2	TGTGCCAGCAGCCCGACAATTGGTAGCGGGCGTTACAATGAGCAGTTCTTC	CASSPTIGSGRYNEQFF
few	TRBV9	TRBJ2-7	.	TGTGCCAGCAGCGTAGACAGCTCCTACGAGCAGTACTTC	CASSVDSSYEQYF
.	TRBV4-3	TRBJ1-2	TRBD1	TGCGCCAGCAGCCGCTTTGAGGACAGGGTAACTAACTATGGCTACACCTTC	CASSRFEDRVTNYGYTF
few	TRBV6-1	TRBJ1-5	TRBD1	TGTGCCAGCAGTGAACCCGACAGGGGACAACTCTATAGCAATCAGCCCCAGCATTTT	CASSEPDRGQLYSNQPQHF
once	TRBV5-1	TRBJ1-1	.	TGCGCCAGCAGCTTGGATTTGATGGGGACTGAAGCTTTCTTT	CASSLDLMGTEAFF
.	TRBV12-3/TRBV12-4	TRBJ2-5	.	TGTGCCAGCAGTCCGGAGTTCGCGGAGACCCAGTACTTC	CASSPEFAETQYF
.	TRBV7-2	TRBJ1-3	.	TGTGCCAGCAGCTGGGGGCCGCGTTCTGGAAACACCATATATTTT	CASSWGPRSGNTIYF
few	TRBV6-5	TRBJ2-7	.	TGTGCCAGCAGTTACGTGGGGACACACGAGCAGTACTTC	CASSYVGTHEQYF
.	TRBV4-3	TRBJ2-7	TRBD1	TGCGCCAGCAGCCGCGGGACAGGGGGCTTCTACGAGCAGTACTTC	CASSRGTGGFYEQYF
.	TRBV12-3/TRBV12-4	TRBJ1-1	.	TGTGCCAGCGGGGTAGGATCCGGGGCGGCTTTCTTT	CASGVGSGAAFF
many	TRBV5-1	TRBJ2-1	TRBD2	TGCGCCAGCAGATCTAGCGGGGGGACTTACAATGAGCAGTTCTTC	CASRSSGGTYNEQFF
.	TRBV20-1	TRBJ1-3	.	TGCAGTGCTAGGGGGGTTGATTCTGGAAACACCATATATTTT	CSARGVDSGNTIYF
.	TRBV6-2/TRBV6-3	TRBJ2-1	.	TGTGCCAGCAGCTCACTCAAGGGAAGGTGGGATGAGCAGTTCTTC	CASSSLKGRWDEQFF
many	TRBV4-3	TRBJ2-1	TRBD2	TGCGCCAGCAGCCAAGATGCCCCTGGCGGGGGGGTCTATGAGCAGTTCTTC	CASSQDAPGGGVYEQFF
many	TRBV5-1	TRBJ2-5	TRBD2	TGCGCCAGCAGCTCCGCCGGGACTAGCGTTCAAGAGACCCAGTACTTC	CASSSAGTSVQETQYF
.	TRBV20-1	TRBJ1-2	.	TGCAGTGCTAGAGATTCGCTTCGGAGTTACTATGGCTACACCTTC	CSARDSLRSYYGYTF
.	TRBV6-6	TRBJ1-1	.	TGTGCCAGCAGTTTCTCCGTGGGCGAACTTTCGGGCACTGAAGCTTTCTTT	CASSFSVGELSGTEAFF
few	TRBV6-5	TRBJ1-6	.	TGTGCCAGCAGTTACTCGCAGGGTAGTAATTCACCCCTCCACTTT	CASSYSQGSNSPLHF
few	TRBV7-2	TRBJ2-3	TRBD1	TGTGCCAGCAGCTTAGAACAGGGGGTCGGTACGCAGTATTTT	CASSLEQGVGTQYF
few	TRBV6-6	TRBJ2-6	.	TGTGCCAGCAGTGACCAGGGAGCTGGGGCCAACGTCCTGACTTTC	CASSDQGAGANVLTF
.	TRBV4-1	TRBJ1-2	TRBD1	TGCGCCAGCAGCCAGGGCCGGACAGGTCGCGGCTATGGCTACACCTTC	CASSQGRTGRGYGYTF
few	TRBV20-1	TRBJ1-6	TRBD1	TGCAGTGCTCCGCGACAGGGCAATTCACCCCTCCACTTT	CSAPRQGNSPLHF
few	TRBV27	TRBJ1-1	TRBD1	TGTGCCAGCAGTTGGGGACAGGGGAACACTGAAGCTTTCTTT	CASSWGQGNTEAFF
.	TRBV4-1	TRBJ1-1	.	TGCGCCAGCAGCTCCCGGGGACTTATGAACACTGAAGCTTTCTTT	CASSSRGLMNTEAFF
.	TRBV7-9	TRBJ2-1	.	TGTGCCAGCAGCCCCCGGGGGACTCCTCGGGGGGAGCAGTTCTTC	CASSPRGTPRGEQFF
few	TRBV20-1	TRBJ2-5	TRBD2	TGCAGTGCTTGGACTAGAGGTGGTTCGGAGACCCAGTACTTC	CSAWTRGGSETQYF
.	TRBV29-1	TRBJ2-1	.	TGCAGCTTTGAATTTGGGGCCAATGAGCAGTTCTTC	CSFEFGANEQFF
.	TRBV11-3	TRBJ2-1	TRBD2	TGTGCCAGCAGCGTGGGGACTAGCGGGTCCAATGAGCAGTTCTTC	CASSVGTSGSNEQFF
many	TRBV4-1	TRBJ2-1	.	TGCGCCAGCAAGCCAGGGCTGGGGTTCTCCTACAATGAGCAGTTCTTC	CASKPGLGFSYNEQFF
.	TRBV9	TRBJ2-5	.	TGTGCCAGTGGTATTGAAGAGACCCAGTACTTC	CASGIEETQYF
few	TRBV7-6	TRBJ2-5	TRBD1	TGTGCCAGCAGCAGAGGACAGGGAGTGGAGACCCAGTACTTC	CASSRGQGVETQYF
few	TRBV12-3/TRBV12-4	TRBJ2-7	TRBD2	TGTGCCAGCAGTCCTATAGCGGGGGGAACCTACGAGCAGTACTTC	CASSPIAGGTYEQYF
.	TRBV7-8	TRBJ1-5	TRBD1	TGTGCCAGCAGCTTAGCTCAGGGGGCGCATCAGCCCCAGCATTTT	CASSLAQGAHQPQHF
few	TRBV6-1	TRBJ1-2	.	TGTGCCAGCAGTGCCCGGAGACAGTTCAACTATGGCTACACCTTC	CASSARRQFNYGYTF
few	TRBV4-2	TRBJ2-3	TRBD1	TGTGCCAGCAGCCAAGACGGGACAGGGTCCCAAACAGATACGCAGTATTTT	CASSQDGTGSQTDTQYF
.	TRBV6-5	TRBJ2-7	.	TGTGCCAGCAGGCCGGACAGCTCCTACGAGCAGTACTTC	CASRPDSSYEQYF